This is a list of T cell receptor beta chains from one sample in a study of a mutant IDH1 vaccine in newly diagnosed glioma. This table comes from immunoSEQ multiplex PCR, and its TCRdb copy is limited to in-frame clones, with some not included. The sample yields roughly 30,000 clones, roughly 85% seen once. No antigens are known for them. The material was PBMCs, obtained from a glioma patient whose treatment included an IDH1 peptide vaccine. The receptors come from a woman aged 25 to 39 with glioma. The CDR3 runs from the conserved cysteine through the conserved F or W. D genes are given only for firm matches. The size entry is marked missing in some rows and otherwise reads once, few, many or a size class.

clone_size | j_call | v_call | d_call | cdr3_aa | cdr3_nt
- | TRBJ1-1 | TRBV6-4 | - | CASSEVGTGATEAFF | TGTGCCAGCAGTGAAGTGGGGACGGGGGCCACTGAAGCTTTCTTT
- | TRBJ2-7 | TRBV6-5 | TRBD2 | CASSSMGLAGSYEQYF | TGTGCCAGCAGTTCCATGGGACTAGCGGGTTCCTACGAGCAGTACTTC
- | TRBJ2-1 | TRBV6-5 | TRBD2 | CASSPTSGGWDEQFF | TGTGCCAGCAGCCCTACTAGCGGGGGGTGGGATGAGCAGTTCTTC
- | TRBJ1-2 | TRBV19 | TRBD1 | CASSTGTGGEENGYTF | TGTGCCAGTAGTACCGGGACAGGGGGCGAAGAGAATGGCTACACCTTC
- | TRBJ1-5 | TRBV19 | - | CASGLRDPGSQHF | TGTGCCAGTGGGCTCCGGGACCCCGGTTCCCAGCATTTT
medium-sized | TRBJ2-7 | TRBV6-5 | TRBD2 | CASSYGSGRDEQYF | TGTGCCAGCAGTTACGGGTCAGGGAGGGACGAGCAGTACTTC
- | TRBJ2-3 | TRBV5-1 | - | CASSLRPWREQYF | TGCGCCAGCAGCTTGCGTCCCTGGCGGGAGCAGTATTTT
- | TRBJ2-3 | TRBV7-2 | TRBD2 | CASSFTGGGTDTQYF | TGTGCCAGCAGCTTCACGGGGGGGGGCACAGATACGCAGTATTTT
- | TRBJ2-6 | TRBV30 | TRBD1 | CAWSAGTGGSGANVLTF | TGTGCCTGGAGTGCCGGGACAGGGGGCTCTGGGGCCAACGTCCTGACTTTC
- | TRBJ2-7 | TRBV27 | - | CASSWNRVYEQYF | TGTGCCAGCAGTTGGAACAGGGTTTACGAGCAGTACTTC
- | TRBJ2-5 | TRBV14 | TRBD2 | CASSQRRGETQYF | TGTGCCAGCAGCCAGAGGCGGGGGGAGACCCAGTACTTC
- | TRBJ1-1 | TRBV27 | - | CASSLTGNTEAFF | TGTGCCAGCAGTTTAACGGGGAACACTGAAGCTTTCTTT
- | TRBJ1-5 | TRBV5-1 | TRBD1 | CASGIRDSYQPQHF | TGCGCCAGCGGAATCCGGGACAGCTATCAGCCCCAGCATTTT
- | TRBJ2-5 | TRBV7-6 | - | CASSLDWRGEETQYF | TGTGCCAGCAGCTTAGATTGGAGGGGGGAAGAGACCCAGTACTTC
- | TRBJ2-7 | TRBV6-5 | - | CASSYAGTPEQYF | TGTGCCAGCAGTTACGCGGGAACCCCGGAGCAGTACTTC
few | TRBJ1-2 | TRBV6-5 | - | CASSYRPGSGYTF | TGTGCCAGCAGTTACCGCCCAGGGTCAGGCTACACCTTC
- | TRBJ1-1 | TRBV19 | - | CASRSPRGRGNTEAFF | TGTGCCAGTAGAAGCCCCAGGGGAAGGGGAAACACTGAAGCTTTCTTT
- | TRBJ1-6 | TRBV7-2 | - | CASSPRTANSPLHF | TGTGCCAGCAGCCCGAGGACAGCTAATTCACCCCTCCACTTT
once | TRBJ1-1 | TRBV19 | TRBD1 | CASSSPPGTGVNTEAFF | TGTGCCAGTAGTTCCCCCCCCGGGACAGGGGTGAACACTGAAGCTTTCTTT
- | TRBJ1-5 | TRBV6-1 | - | CASSEREGTTPQPQHF | TGTGCCAGCAGTGAACGGGAGGGCACCACCCCTCAGCCCCAGCATTTT
- | TRBJ1-1 | TRBV2 | - | CASAGRGNTEAFF | TGTGCCTCCGCGGGGAGGGGCAACACTGAAGCTTTCTTT
- | TRBJ2-7 | TRBV30 | - | CACSPPGAAYEQYF | TGTGCCTGCTCTCCTCCGGGGGCGGCCTACGAGCAGTACTTC
once | TRBJ1-1 | TRBV5-1 | TRBD1 | CASSLDITQQGARVGNPEAFF | TGCGCCAGCAGCTTGGACATAACCCAACAGGGGGCTCGGGTAGGTAACCCTGAAGCTTTCTTT
- | TRBJ2-7 | TRBV5-8 | - | CASSLPGVGEQYF | TGTGCCAGCAGCTTGCCAGGGGTGGGCGAGCAGTACTTC
- | TRBJ2-7 | TRBV15 | TRBD1 | CATTLGQGSYEQYF | TGTGCCACCACGTTGGGACAGGGCTCCTACGAGCAGTACTTC
- | TRBJ1-5 | TRBV5-1 | - | CASSLGSVNQPQHF | TGCGCCAGCAGCTTGGGCTCTGTCAATCAGCCCCAGCATTTT
- | TRBJ2-1 | TRBV4-3 | - | CASSLDGRLWDNEQFF | TGCGCCAGCAGCCTAGACGGACGCCTTTGGGACAATGAGCAGTTCTTC
- | TRBJ2-5 | TRBV5-1 | - | CASSLGLQETQYF | TGCGCCAGCAGCTTGGGGCTACAAGAGACCCAGTACTTC
medium-sized | TRBJ1-4 | TRBV4-1 | - | CASSPGEKLFF | TGCGCCAGCAGCCCCGGTGAAAAACTGTTTTTT
once | TRBJ2-3 | TRBV6-5 | - | CASSYSAQSTDTQYF | TGTGCCAGCAGTTACTCGGCCCAGAGCACAGATACGCAGTATTTT
- | TRBJ1-1 | TRBV4-3 | - | CASSQEGYMNTEAFF | TGCGCCAGCAGCCAAGAAGGGTACATGAACACTGAAGCTTTCTTT
- | TRBJ1-1 | TRBV5-8 | - | CASSLDQSDTEAFF | TGTGCCAGCAGCTTGGACCAGTCTGACACTGAAGCTTTCTTT